Reported below is one T cell receptor beta chain. Its matching antigen is unknown. This sample was taken from a study of cytomegalovirus exposure and HLA in healthy donors. Looking at the study overall: Counted in an early data release were 65 million to 100 million unique TCRs from HLA-typed donors. Study-wide points: With later analysis, a missense DCLRE1C variant became linked to TCR beta V- and J-gene trimming. An observed cluster of highly shared sequence variants was recorded as a likely sequencing artifact.

J gave up 5 bases and V 0 bases, and 5 bases lay outside the gene matches. From germline, CDR1 is SGDLS and CDR2 YYNGEE. The CDR3 is 16 residues long. This PCR relied on a set of 60 Vbeta primers and 13 Jbeta primers. Profiling relied on immunoSEQ multiplex PCR, and the TCRdb table lists in-frame clones only, not all of them. The table includes about 150,000 clones, roughly 85% detected once. The V and J genes are TRBV9 and TRBJ2-5; 12 bases line up with TRBD1. Sequencing was done on a sample of PBMCs. The TCR sequence derives from a man aged 25-45 years in good health and CMV-seropositive. The CDR3 sequence is CASSVGGQGAMETQYF. For the CDR3, the DNA is TGTGCCAGCAGCGTAGGGGGACAGGGGGCGATGGAGACCCAGTACTTC.